These 22 T cell receptor beta chains were all obtained from the same sample, sequenced in a study of CD8+ T cells in alopecia areata. The authors extracted RNA and reverse transcribed it into cDNA as the sequencing template. Profiled with immunoSEQ multiplex PCR; TCRdb holds only in-frame clones, not every one. This sample yields about 150,000 clones, of which approximately 53% are seen a single time; approximately 19% belongs to the top ten. This specimen consisted of CD8+ T cells sorted from blood, obtained at week 0. The receptors were sampled from a human donor with alopecia areata.

In nucleotides, the CDR3 is TGTGCCAGCAGCCCGAACCGGGGGGGCATCGATGGCTACACCTTC. This codes for CASSPNRGGIDGYTF. The genes are TRBV9 and TRBJ1-2; D is perhaps TRBD1 (6 bases). V was clipped by 4 bases and J by 6 bases, with 19 bases between them. CDR1 is SGDLS, CDR2 YYNGEE, per germline. CDR3 length: 15 residues. Looking up the rest from reference TRBV9 and TRBJ1-2 gives the full variable domain: DSGVTQTPKHLITATGQRVTLRCSPRSGDLSVYWYQQSLDQGLQFLIQYYNGEERAKGNILERFSAQQFPDLHSELNLSSLELGDSALYFCASSPNRGGIDGYTFGSGTRLTVV.

This clone turned up a few times. The V gene is TRBV10-3, the J gene TRBJ2-7; D is unclear. The V end was cut by 2 bases, the J end by 3 bases, with 8 bases between. The CDR3 totals 13 residues. Per germline, CDR1 ENHRY and CDR2 SYGVKD. The CDR3 is CAISEGSGYEQYF. In nucleotides, the CDR3 is TGTGCCATCAGTGAGGGATCCGGCTACGAGCAGTACTTC.

The chain couples TRBV5-4 to TRBJ2-1; TRBD1 aligns across 10 bases. J was trimmed by 3 bases and V by 3 bases; bases with no gene match: 3. In germline, CDR1 is SGHNT, CDR2 YYREEE (reference sequence). This CDR3 comprises 15 residues. CDR3 bases: TGTGCCAGCAGCTCCGGGACAGGGGACTACAATGAGCAGTTCTTC. Translation: CASSSGTGDYNEQFF.

The rearrangement links TRBV2 to TRBJ2-7, with a tentative D call TRBD1 (6 bases). Germline V lookup: CDR1 SNHLY, CDR2 FYNNEI. V was pared by 7 bases and J by 2 bases, with 9 bases between. The CDR3 sequence is 12 residues long. The chain's CDR3 is CASTTGTYEQYF. CDR3 coding DNA: TGTGCCAGCACAACAGGGACCTACGAGCAGTACTTC.

The rearrangement links TRBV20-1 to TRBJ1-1, with no clear D. V was clipped by 6 bases and J by 6 bases, with 11 bases between them. In germline, CDR1 is DFQATT, CDR2 SNEGSKA (reference sequence). The CDR3 consists of 11 residues. The CDR3 is CSALRGPEAFF. As DNA, the CDR3 is TGCAGTGCCCTGCGGGGTCCTGAAGCTTTCTTT.

The V call is TRBV5-6, the J call TRBJ2-7; TRBD1 aligns across 7 bases. Germline CDR1 is SGHDT and CDR2 is YYEEEE. The CDR3 contains 13 residues. Trimming removed 2 bases from V and 4 bases from J; junction bases left unmatched: 3. Here the CDR3 reads CASSFEGAYEQYF. CDR3 sequence (DNA): TGTGCCAGCAGCTTCGAGGGGGCTTACGAGCAGTACTTC.

This clone occurred once. This chain uses TRBV30 with TRBJ1-1; the D gene is possibly TRBD1 (5 bases). This CDR3 comprises 16 residues. CDR1 is GTSNPN and CDR2 is SVGIG in the germline V gene (reference sequence). V gave up 5 bases and J gave up 0 bases, with 19 bases separating them. The CDR3 reads CAWQKGRTPMNTEAFF. As DNA, the CDR3 is TGTGCCTGGCAGAAGGGACGGACACCCATGAACACTGAAGCTTTCTTT. The full variable domain, with the rest looked up from reference TRBV30 and TRBJ1-1, is SQTIHQWPATLVQPVGSPLSLECTVEGTSNPNLYWYRQAAGRGLQLLFYSVGIGQISSEVPQNLSASRPQDRQFILSSKKLLLSDSGFYLCAWQKGRTPMNTEAFFGQGTRLTVV.

The sample holds a few counts of this clone. This sequence joins TRBV5-1 and TRBJ2-7; TRBD2 matches 10 bases. V trimming: 0 bases; J trimming: 4 bases; junction bases outside the gene matches: 10. The length of the CDR3 is 17 residues. CDR1 is SGHRS, CDR2 YFSETQ, per germline. For the CDR3, the DNA is TGCGCCAGCAGCTTGGCAGCCAGAGTAGCGGGGGGTTACGAGCAGTACTTC. Amino acid sequence: CASSLAARVAGGYEQYF.

This chain joins TRBV5-1 and TRBJ2-7; 7 bases match TRBD1. The CDR3 contains 13 residues. Trimming cost V 6 bases and J 2 bases; bases outside gene matches: 5. Germline CDR1 SGHRS, CDR2 YFSETQ. The CDR3 DNA sequence: TGCGCCAGCACTTCAGGGGGACCCTACGAGCAGTACTTC. This sequence encodes CASTSGGPYEQYF.

The chain is built from TRBV30 and TRBJ1-5; D unclear. Germline CDR1 GTSNPN, CDR2 SVGIG (reference sequence). The CDR3 runs 12 residues. The V gene lost 1 base and the J gene lost 1 base, with 2 bases spanning the gap. In nucleotides, the CDR3 is TGTGCCTGGAGTGACAGCAATCAGCCCCAGCATTTT. It codes for CAWSDSNQPQHF.

In its sample, this clone was seen once. This chain uses TRBV5-6 with TRBJ2-5; no clear D. The CDR3 is 12 residues long. The germline V gene encodes CDR1 SGHDT and CDR2 YYEEEE. V lost 0 bases, J lost 4 bases, and 4 bases lay in between. The CDR3 DNA follows: TGTGCCAGCAGCTTGGATTCAGAGACCCAGTACTTC. Protein product: CASSLDSETQYF.

A few counts support this clone. The chain has TRBV10-2 and TRBJ2-4, with D maybe TRBD1 (7 bases). Trimming shortened V by 10 bases and J by 7 bases, and 20 bases separated the two germline ends. Germline CDR1 is WSHSY and CDR2 is SAAADI. The CDR3 runs to 14 residues. The CDR3 sequence: CATLGGQGENIQYF. CDR3 sequence (DNA): TGCGCCACCCTGGGGGGTCAGGGGGAGAACATTCAGTACTTC.

V and J are TRBV4-1 and TRBJ2-3, with a possible D match to TRBD2 (7 bases). This CDR3 region has 14 residues. V was pared by 3 bases and J by 2 bases, with 9 bases between. Germline values: CDR1 MGHRA, CDR2 YSYEKL. This chain's CDR3 is CASSQAGATDTQYF. As DNA, the CDR3 is TGCGCCAGCAGCCAGGCGGGGGCCACAGATACGCAGTATTTT.

This clone has only a few counts. CDR3 loop: CASSIPQGAGANVLTF. The DNA for the CDR3 is TGTGCCAGCAGCATCCCCCAGGGGGCAGGGGCCAACGTCCTGACTTTC. This sequence joins TRBV7-8 and TRBJ2-6; 8 positions agree with TRBD1. The CDR3 length is 16 residues. Germline CDR1 is SGHVS and CDR2 is FQNEAQ. V trimming: 5 bases; J trimming: 4 bases; junction bases outside the gene matches: 7. The entire variable domain, with the rest obtained from reference TRBV7-8 and TRBJ2-6, is as follows: GAGVSQSPRYKVAKRGQDVALRCDPISGHVSLFWYQQALGQGPEFLTYFQNEAQLDKSGLPSDRFFAERPEGSVSTLKIQRTQQEDSAVYLCASSIPQGAGANVLTFGAGSRLTVL.

This clone was found a few times. The genes are TRBV27 and TRBJ2-7; possibly TRBD1 or TRBD2 for D (6 bases each). This CDR3 comprises 14 residues. The germline CDR1 and CDR2 sequences are MNHEY and SMNVEV (reference sequence). V shed 5 bases and J shed 4 bases, with 15 bases lying between them. CDR3 sequence (DNA): TGTGCCAGCAGTCGGGGGCCGGAGATTTACGAGCAGTACTTC. Translation gives CASSRGPEIYEQYF.

V and J are TRBV5-1 and TRBJ2-2, with TRBD2 matching over 8 bases. Unmatched junction bases numbered 4, after V lost 5 bases and J lost 7 bases. The CDR3 covers 13 residues. Germline CDR1 reads SGHRS; CDR2 reads YFSETQ. In nucleotides, the CDR3 is TGCGCCAGCAGAGCGGGGGCGATCGGGGAGCTGTTTTTT. It translates to CASRAGAIGELFF.

The chain has TRBV12-5 and TRBJ2-1; D is ambiguous. Germline CDR1 and CDR2: LGHNT and FRNRAP. The CDR3 has 11 amino acids. Deletions cut 6 bases from V and 6 bases from J, with 6 bases between. The chain's CDR3 is CASGVPNEQFF. The CDR3, as DNA: TGTGCTAGTGGCGTTCCCAATGAGCAGTTCTTC.

The chain recombines TRBV7-8 with TRBJ1-1; perhaps TRBD1 as D (5 bases). The CDR3 covers 15 residues. The V gene lost 3 bases and the J gene lost 3 bases, with 14 bases spanning the gap. Germline lookup yields CDR1 SGHVS and CDR2 FQNEAQ. Here the CDR3 reads CASSFYGTLDTEAFF. In DNA, the CDR3 is TGTGCCAGCAGCTTTTATGGGACGTTGGACACTGAAGCTTTCTTT.

The chain carries TRBV30 and TRBJ2-7; 9 positions match TRBD1. CDR1 is GTSNPN and CDR2 is SVGIG in the germline V gene (reference sequence). The ends lost 3 bases at V and 0 bases at J; junction bases unmatched: 6. The CDR3 is 15 residues long. The DNA for the CDR3 is TGTGCCTGGAGCTGGGGGACAGGGTCCTCCTACGAGCAGTACTTC. It is translated as CAWSWGTGSSYEQYF.

The chain links TRBV7-9 to TRBJ2-1; perhaps TRBD2 as D (6 bases). The germline V gene has CDR1 SEHNR and CDR2 FQNEAQ (reference sequence). The CDR3 has 17 residues. V lost 5 bases and J 2 bases, leaving 19 bases between the germline ends. The CDR3 DNA follows: TGTGCCAGCAGCCCCGCTTCCTTACCGGGAGCCTACAATGAGCAGTTCTTC. Translated: CASSPASLPGAYNEQFF.

The chain combines TRBV2 with TRBJ1-2, with 8 bases fitting TRBD1. This CDR3 region has 15 residues. Germline V CDR1 and CDR2: SNHLY, FYNNEI. V lost 6 bases to trimming and J lost 8 bases; unmatched junction nucleotides: 14. CDR3 residues: CASRHPETGVGGYTF. CDR3 sequence (DNA): TGTGCCAGCAGACACCCCGAGACAGGGGTTGGGGGCTACACCTTC. Based on the CDR3 plus reference TRBV2 and TRBJ1-2, the full variable domain is EPEVTQTPSHQVTQMGQEVILRCVPISNHLYFYWYRQILGQKVEFLVSFYNNEISEKSEIFDDQFSVERPDGSNFTLKIRSTKLEDSAMYFCASRHPETGVGGYTFGSGTRLTVV.

This clone was counted a few times. This chain joins TRBV5-6 and TRBJ1-2; possible D gene TRBD1, 5 bases. The germline V gene encodes CDR1 SGHDT and CDR2 YYEEEE. CDR3 size: 18 residues. The V end lost 3 bases, the J end lost 3 bases, and 24 bases lay between the germline ends. The CDR3 DNA follows: TGTGCCAGCAGCTGGGGCGAGGGGACCCACGCTCGTCACTATGGCTACACCTTC. This gives the protein CASSWGEGTHARHYGYTF.